This T cell receptor beta chain stems from a study of blood T cell repertoires in COVID-19. Overall study context: From T cells, B-cell-depleted T cells, or PBMCs came the material, which was cDNA or gDNA.

Assay: immunoSEQ multiplex PCR; the TCRdb copy retains only in-frame clones and omits some. The table lists under 200,000 clones, about 88% of them singletons. Specimen: peripheral blood. This TCR derives from a man between 60 and 75 years old with COVID-19, enrolled during active disease.

The CDR3 loop reads CASSGSGSSGNTIYF. CDR3 in DNA: TGCGCCAGCAGTGGGTCAGGGAGCTCTGGAAACACCATATATTTT. The gene calls are TRBV10-2 and TRBJ1-3, with TRBD1 as a possible D gene (5 bases). V shed 4 bases and J shed 0 bases, with 10 bases lying between them. CDR1 is WSHSY, CDR2 SAAADI, per germline. There are 15 residues in the CDR3.